These 17 T cell receptor beta chains share one sample of origin, sequenced in a study of human T cells and chemical hapten exposure. The time point is: patch test 1, 2 weeks after DPC sensitization. This sample's treatment: therapeutic diphenylcyclopropenone sensitization with weekly scalp DPC. TCRdb redid the calling of the RACE reads with MiXCR, one entry per CDR3 protein. The sample contains tens of thousands of distinct CDR3 sequences, 12% of which appear only once. Sequenced here: whole blood, sampled in connection with sensitization to the hapten diphenylcyclopropenone (DPC). These receptor sequences come from a woman aged 55-75 years with alopecia areata. Some clones in this sample may be carry-over from other donors' samples.

The V gene is TRBV20-1, the J gene TRBJ2-7; D might be TRBD1 or TRBD2, each matching 7 bases. Germline V gene data show CDR1 as DFQATT and CDR2 as SNEGSKA (reference sequence). This CDR3 region has 15 residues. The V end was cut by 6 bases, the J end by 2 bases, with 20 bases between. The CDR3 DNA reads TGCAGTGCCCACAGGGGCGGGGGTAATCCCTACGAGCAGTACTTC. Translation gives CSAHRGGGNPYEQYF.

This clonotype showed up many times. This rearrangement joins TRBV5-1 to TRBJ2-5, with 8 bases lining up with TRBD2. J gave up 1 base and V 3 bases, and 11 bases lay outside the gene matches. CDR3 size: 17 residues. From germline, CDR1 is SGHRS and CDR2 YFSETQ. Here the CDR3 DNA reads TGCGCCAGCAGCTCCGTGCGGGGGGTAATTTTCCAAGAGACCCAGTACTTC. It yields the protein CASSSVRGVIFQETQYF. Full variable domain (rest looked up from reference TRBV5-1 and TRBJ2-5): KAGVTQTPRYLIKTRGQQVTLSCSPISGHRSVSWYQQTPGQGLQFLFEYFSETQRNKGNFPGRFSGRQFSNSRSEMNVSTLELGDSALYLCASSSVRGVIFQETQYFGPGTRLLVL.

This clonotype was detected only a few times. The chain carries TRBV11-2 and TRBJ1-2; D is unresolved. The germline CDR1 and CDR2 sequences are SGHAT and FQNNGV. CDR3 length: 13 amino acids. The V end was cut by 1 base, the J end by 6 bases, with 9 bases between. The CDR3 nucleotides read TGTGCCAGCAGCTTAGGCTGGGCGGATGGCTACACCTTC. Residues: CASSLGWADGYTF.

This clonotype occurred many times. As DNA, the CDR3 is TGTGCCAGCTCCCTACAGGGTGAGTCGACCTACGAGCAGTACTTC. Amino acids: CASSLQGESTYEQYF. The chain combines TRBV18 with TRBJ2-7; a weak D match, TRBD1 (6 bases). Trimming took off 6 bases at V and 2 bases at J, with 17 bases between the two ends. The CDR3 contains 15 residues. Germline values: CDR1 KGHSH, CDR2 LQKENI.

The J gene is TRBJ1-1, the V gene TRBV6-1, with no clear D. V shed 4 bases and J shed 2 bases, with 14 bases lying between them. The CDR3 is 15 amino acids. CDR1 and CDR2 (germline): MNHNS, SASEGT. The CDR3: CASSALGSSNTEAFF. The DNA for the CDR3 is TGTGCCAGCAGTGCCCTGGGTTCTTCTAACACTGAAGCTTTCTTT.

The rearrangement joins TRBV7-2 to TRBJ2-2, with D perhaps matching TRBD1 (6 bases). With 5 bases removed from V and 1 base from J, the gap between germline ends came to 8 bases. Per germline, CDR1 SGHTA and CDR2 FQGNSA. The CDR3 sequence is 14 residues long. CDR3 amino acids: CASSPDRNTGELFF. Here the CDR3 DNA reads TGTGCCAGCAGCCCGGACAGGAACACCGGGGAGCTGTTTTTT.

This clonotype was counted only a few times. This chain joins TRBV4-2 and TRBJ2-5; TRBD2 matches at 13 bases. CDR3 size: 18 residues. Germline V lookup: CDR1 LGHNA, CDR2 YNFKEQ. V shed 0 bases and J 3 bases; nucleotides not matched to a gene: 7. This CDR3 reads CASSQDLSGTSGEETQYF. In DNA, the CDR3 is TGTGCCAGCAGCCAAGATCTTTCAGGGACTAGCGGGGAAGAGACCCAGTACTTC.

This clonotype has a count of ten or more. The CDR3 sequence: CASSFRTPSFSGANVLTF. The CDR3 DNA is TGTGCCAGCAGTTTTAGGACGCCCAGTTTCTCTGGGGCCAACGTCCTGACTTTC. This chain joins TRBV27 and TRBJ2-6, with D hard to call. Trimming removed 3 bases from V and 0 bases from J, with 15 bases in between. The germline CDR1 and CDR2 sequences are MNHEY and SMNVEV (reference sequence). The CDR3 spans 18 residues.

There are many counts of this clonotype. CDR3 residues: CASTGVRLAKNIQYF. CDR3 nucleotides: TGTGCCAGCACGGGGGTGAGGCTAGCCAAAAACATTCAGTACTTC. The chain couples TRBV11-2 to TRBJ2-4; perhaps TRBD2 as D (6 bases). The V end lost 7 bases, the J end lost 0 bases, and 13 bases lay between the germline ends. From germline, CDR1 is SGHAT and CDR2 FQNNGV. CDR3 length: 15 amino acids.

The table lists this clonotype with a few counts. This sequence joins TRBV3-1 and TRBJ1-2, with D perhaps matching TRBD1 (6 bases). The CDR3 length is 13 residues. The V gene's germline CDR1 is LGHDT and CDR2 YNNKEL (reference sequence). Trimming cost V 0 bases and J 4 bases, with 6 bases left between them. The CDR3 here is CASSQDRGYGYTF. CDR3 DNA: TGTGCCAGCAGCCAAGACAGGGGCTATGGCTACACCTTC.

The chain links TRBV7-9 to TRBJ1-3, with a weak D call TRBD1 (5 bases). Trimming cost V 5 bases and J 4 bases, with 15 bases left between them. CDR1 is SEHNR and CDR2 is FQNEAQ in the germline V gene (reference sequence). This CDR3 has 15 residues. The CDR3 sequence is CASSQQGGAGNTIYF. Written as DNA, the CDR3 is TGTGCCAGCAGCCAACAAGGCGGGGCCGGAAACACCATATATTTT.

In its sample, this clonotype was seen a few times. DNA for the CDR3: TGTGCCAGCAGGAATAAGGGACTAGCGCAGGATACGCAGTATTTT. Translating gives CASRNKGLAQDTQYF. The chain couples TRBV6-5 to TRBJ2-3, with TRBD2 identical over 10 bases. The CDR3 spans 15 residues. Per the germline V gene, CDR1 is MNHEY and CDR2 is SVGAGI. The trim removed 6 bases at V and 6 bases at J, leaving 9 bases unmatched.

In this sample, this clonotype turned up many times. V and J are TRBV3-1 and TRBJ1-3; D gene uncertain. This CDR3 spans 11 amino acids. Germline V gene lookup returns CDR1 LGHDT and CDR2 YNNKEL (reference sequence). With 0 bases removed from V and 8 bases from J, the gap between germline ends came to 2 bases. In DNA form, the CDR3 reads TGTGCCAGCAGCCAAGAGTACACCATATATTTT. Residues: CASSQEYTIYF.

This clonotype was recorded at least ten times. The chain uses TRBV19 and TRBJ1-2; D ambiguous. Germline CDR1 is LNHDA and CDR2 is SQIVND (reference sequence). The CDR3 totals 14 residues. Trimming pared 3 bases from V and 7 bases from J, leaving 15 bases between. CDR3: CASSIAGDLGGYTF. CDR3 in DNA: TGTGCCAGTAGTATCGCTGGGGATTTAGGTGGCTACACCTTC.

The chain employs TRBV5-1 and TRBJ2-7; D not resolved. Trimming shortened V by 4 bases and J by 5 bases, and 13 bases separated the two germline ends. This CDR3 is built from 13 residues. The V gene's germline CDR1 is SGHRS and CDR2 YFSETQ. CDR3 sequence reads: CASSVRGNDEQYF. The CDR3 nucleotides read TGCGCCAGCAGCGTAAGAGGTAATGACGAGCAGTACTTC.

The chain carries TRBV6-1 and TRBJ1-1; D is ambiguous. The germline gives CDR1 MNHNS, CDR2 SASEGT. V was pared by 7 bases and J by 1 base, with 16 bases between. The CDR3 is made up of 15 amino acids. The CDR3 nucleotides read TGTGCCAGCACCCCGGTGCTGGGAGCGAACACTGAAGCTTTCTTT. Encoded protein: CASTPVLGANTEAFF.

There are a few counts of this clonotype. The chain combines TRBV23-1 with TRBJ2-3; 7 bases are shared with TRBD2. TRBV23-1 belongs to the ORF category, with a function that is uncertain. Unmatched junction bases numbered 5, after V lost 5 bases and J lost 0 bases. This CDR3 has 15 amino acids. CDR3 region: CASSAQGLSTDTQYF. The DNA of the CDR3 is TGCGCCAGCAGTGCCCAGGGACTAAGCACAGATACGCAGTATTTT.